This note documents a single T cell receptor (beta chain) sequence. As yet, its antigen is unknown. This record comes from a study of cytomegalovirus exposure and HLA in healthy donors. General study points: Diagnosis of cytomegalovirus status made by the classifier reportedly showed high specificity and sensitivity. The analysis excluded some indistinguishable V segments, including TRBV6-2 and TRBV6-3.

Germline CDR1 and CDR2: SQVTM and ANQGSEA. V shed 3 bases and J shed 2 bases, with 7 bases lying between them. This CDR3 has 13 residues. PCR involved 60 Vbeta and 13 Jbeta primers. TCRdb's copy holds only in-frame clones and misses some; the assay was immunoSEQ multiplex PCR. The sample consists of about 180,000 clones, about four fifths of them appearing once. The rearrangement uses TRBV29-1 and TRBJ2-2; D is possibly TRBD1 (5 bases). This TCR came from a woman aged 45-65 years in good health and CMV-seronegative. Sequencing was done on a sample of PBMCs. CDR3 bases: TGCAGCGTTGACGACAGCAACACCGGGGAGCTGTTTTTT. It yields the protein CSVDDSNTGELFF.